This TCR beta chain was identified during a study of cytomegalovirus exposure and HLA in healthy donors. Study-wide background: The roughly 120 validation repertoires used the same platform as the approximately 670 first-cohort repertoires (as reported by a later analysis).

The data were produced by immunoSEQ multiplex PCR, yet TCRdb's version contains in-frame clones alone and is incomplete. The sample carries more than 250,000 clones, more than 80% recorded once. The donors were members of the validation cohort comprising about 130 subjects, separate from the roughly 670-subject first cohort. General study findings and limits: The study put 150 to 200 TCR beta chains on its list as cytomegalovirus-associated. Most TCR sequences were seen very rarely across donors, but some public TCRs occurred in many.

With respect to this clone: Its specificity is unknown.

What was sequenced was PBMCs. The source of this sequence is a woman in her late teens or twenties in good health and CMV-seronegative.

CDR3 sequence reads: CASSKGLAGGRTTYEQYF. CDR3 nucleotides: TGCGCCAGCAGCAAGGGACTAGCGGGAGGAAGGACCACCTACGAGCAGTACTTC. This chain links TRBV5-1 with TRBJ2-7, with 15 positions matching TRBD2. CDR1 is SGHRS, CDR2 YFSETQ, per germline. The CDR3 sequence is 18 residues long. V shed 4 bases and J 2 bases; nucleotides not matched to a gene: 10.